These 27 T cell receptor beta chains were sequenced from one sample in a study of blood T cell repertoires in COVID-19. The assay was immunoSEQ multiplex PCR, and TCRdb's table has in-frame clones only and misses some. The data hold 200,000 to 250,000 clones, with roughly four fifths observed a single time. The sample consisted of PBMCs or T cells enriched from blood (not recorded which). These receptors originate from a man aged 55 to 70 who had recovered from COVID-19.

This chain joins TRBV12-5 and TRBJ1-2, with 11 bases fitting TRBD1. J gave up 6 bases and V 0 bases, and 6 bases lay outside the gene matches. The length of the CDR3 is 16 residues. The V gene's germline CDR1 is LGHNT and CDR2 FRNRAP. The CDR3 loop reads CASGLVRGQGADGYTF. The CDR3, as DNA: TGTGCTAGTGGTTTGGTACGTGGACAGGGGGCAGATGGCTACACCTTC.

The chain combines TRBV11-2 with TRBJ2-3; D is undetermined. The germline V gene encodes CDR1 SGHAT and CDR2 FQNNGV. V was trimmed by 4 bases and J by 1 base, leaving 12 bases between them. This CDR3 comprises 15 residues. CDR3 amino acids: CASSWRGYGTDTQYF. The CDR3 DNA reads as TGTGCCAGCAGCTGGCGAGGTTACGGCACAGATACGCAGTATTTT.

The V gene is TRBV11-2, the J gene TRBJ2-7; 11 bases match TRBD2. J was trimmed by 6 bases and V by 2 bases; bases with no gene match: 6. CDR1 and CDR2 (germline): SGHAT, FQNNGV. The CDR3 is 15 amino acids. CDR3 sequence (DNA): TGTGCCAGCAGCTTATTTAGCGGGGGGGCCTCCGAGCAGTACTTC. The encoded protein is CASSLFSGGASEQYF.

The rearrangement joins TRBV28 to TRBJ1-3, with 9 bases matching TRBD1. The germline gives CDR1 MDHEN, CDR2 SYDVKM. Trimming at V came to 5 bases and at J to 2 bases, leaving 1 base not matched to a gene. The CDR3 is made up of 14 amino acids. The CDR3 here is CASSGTGPGNTIYF. CDR3 coding DNA: TGTGCCAGCAGTGGGACAGGGCCTGGAAACACCATATATTTT.

The chain is built from TRBV4-1 and TRBJ1-4; D not certain. Germline CDR1 and CDR2: MGHRA and YSYEKL. The CDR3 runs 15 residues. Trimming left V 6 bases short and J 5 bases short, with 16 bases between. CDR3 loop: CASRQSHGVNEKLFF. CDR3 in DNA: TGCGCCAGCAGGCAAAGCCACGGGGTGAATGAAAAACTGTTTTTT.

This chain uses TRBV11-2 with TRBJ1-6; unclear D gene. This CDR3 region has 14 residues. Germline V gives CDR1 SGHAT, CDR2 FQNNGV. Trimming shortened V by 2 bases and J by 9 bases, and 11 bases separated the two germline ends. The CDR3 DNA follows: TGTGCCAGCAGCTTACCCGAGGTCGGTTCACCCCTCCACTTT. Protein product: CASSLPEVGSPLHF.

This chain joins TRBV6-5 and TRBJ1-2, with 7 bases identical to TRBD1. Germline V gene lookup returns CDR1 MNHEY and CDR2 SVGAGI. This CDR3 spans 15 amino acids. Trimming removed 6 bases from V and 4 bases from J; junction bases left unmatched: 11. In DNA, the CDR3 is TGTGCCAGCAGAAGCACGTCAGGGGGTGTCTATGGCTACACCTTC. Its protein is CASRSTSGGVYGYTF.

This clone turned up a few times. Here the CDR3 DNA reads TGTGCCAGCTCACCCCGGACAGGGACCTACGAGCAGTACTTC. This encodes CASSPRTGTYEQYF. This chain uses TRBV18 with TRBJ2-7; 8 bases match TRBD1. Germline V gene data show CDR1 as KGHSH and CDR2 as LQKENI. Losses at the gene ends were 3 bases for V and 2 bases for J; bases not matched to a gene: 3. The CDR3 is 14 amino acids.

V usage is TRBV18 and J usage is TRBJ1-2; no firm D call. V lost 3 bases, J lost 2 bases, and 13 bases lay in between. This CDR3 contains 15 residues. Germline CDR1 reads KGHSH; CDR2 reads LQKENI. The CDR3 spells CASSPGASGNYGYTF. The CDR3 region has the DNA TGTGCCAGCTCACCGGGAGCTTCGGGCAACTATGGCTACACCTTC.

CDR3 coding DNA: TGCAGTGCTTTGGACAGCTACGAGCAGTACTTC. Its translation is CSALDSYEQYF. The chain employs TRBV20-1 and TRBJ2-7, with a tentative D call TRBD1 (6 bases). CDR1 and CDR2 from the germline V gene are DFQATT and SNEGSKA (reference sequence). V lost 5 bases and J lost 3, with 8 bases in between. The CDR3 is 11 residues long.

The V and J genes are TRBV30 and TRBJ1-2; D remains unclear. V was pared by 3 bases and J by 4 bases, with 12 bases between. Germline-derived CDR1 and CDR2 are GTSNPN and SVGIG (reference sequence). The CDR3 runs to 13 residues. As DNA, the CDR3 is TGTGCCTGGAGCCCCAGATTATCCTATGGCTACACCTTC. This translates into CAWSPRLSYGYTF.

The chain combines TRBV19 with TRBJ1-1; 10 nucleotides line up with TRBD1. With 5 bases clipped from V and 3 bases from J, the junction kept 3 bases outside the gene matches. This CDR3 has 14 amino acids. Germline assignment: CDR1 LNHDA and CDR2 SQIVND (reference sequence). The CDR3 loop reads CASSQTGGYTEAFF. CDR3 DNA sequence: TGTGCCAGTAGTCAGACAGGGGGCTACACTGAAGCTTTCTTT.

The chain uses TRBV30 and TRBJ1-2, with TRBD1 as a possible D gene (6 bases). The CDR3 contains 13 residues. Trimming left V 0 bases short and J 3 bases short, with 8 bases between. Germline V gene data show CDR1 as GTSNPN and CDR2 as SVGIG (reference sequence). CDR3 region: CAWSVNRDYGYTF. DNA for the CDR3: TGTGCCTGGAGTGTAAACAGGGACTATGGCTACACCTTC. Variable domain in full (rest from reference TRBV30 and TRBJ1-2): SQTIHQWPATLVQPVGSPLSLECTVEGTSNPNLYWYRQAAGRGLQLLFYSVGIGQISSEVPQNLSASRPQDRQFILSSKKLLLSDSGFYLCAWSVNRDYGYTFGSGTRLTVV.

Here the CDR3 DNA reads TGTGCCAGCAGCTGGACAGGGGGAGGTGAGACCCAGTACTTC. It encodes CASSWTGGGETQYF. The chain employs TRBV7-2 and TRBJ2-5; 10 bases agree with TRBD1. The CDR3 length is 14 residues. In germline, CDR1 is SGHTA, CDR2 FQGNSA. V lost 4 bases to trimming and J lost 5 bases; unmatched junction nucleotides: 4.

The genes are TRBV14 and TRBJ2-1, with no clear D. Germline V lookup: CDR1 SGHDN, CDR2 FVKESK. The CDR3 totals 12 residues. Trimming pared 1 base from V and 8 bases from J, leaving 6 bases between. The CDR3 region is CASSQAGYEQFF. The DNA for the CDR3 is TGTGCCAGCAGCCAAGCCGGGTATGAGCAGTTCTTC.

This clone came up a few times. The chain employs TRBV6-2 or TRBV6-3 and TRBJ1-2; unclear D gene. CDR1 is MNHEY and CDR2 is SVGEGT in the germline V gene. With 0 bases removed from V and 7 bases from J, the gap between germline ends came to 12 bases. The CDR3 loop spans 14 amino acids. CDR3 protein: CASSYSNTVGGYTF. The CDR3 nucleotides are TGTGCCAGCAGTTACTCGAATACAGTAGGTGGCTACACCTTC.

This chain links TRBV4-1 with TRBJ2-2, with 14 bases aligning to TRBD2. This CDR3 region has 17 residues. Trimming took 0 bases from V and 7 from J; bases not matched to a gene: 4. Germline lookup yields CDR1 MGHRA and CDR2 YSYEKL. The CDR3 region is CASSQEGTSGGGGELFF. CDR3 bases: TGCGCCAGCAGCCAAGAGGGGACTAGCGGGGGTGGCGGGGAGCTGTTTTTT.

This sequence joins TRBV7-8 and TRBJ2-7, with TRBD2 matching 9 bases. Germline CDR1 is SGHVS and CDR2 is FQNEAQ. Trimming removed 7 bases from V and 3 bases from J; junction bases left unmatched: 10. This CDR3 is built from 15 residues. The CDR3 loop reads CASIMSAGGGYEQYF. CDR3 nucleotide sequence: TGTGCCAGCATCATGAGTGCGGGGGGGGGCTACGAGCAGTACTTC. Full variable domain (outside the CDR3, taken from reference TRBV7-8 and TRBJ2-7): GAGVSQSPRYKVAKRGQDVALRCDPISGHVSLFWYQQALGQGPEFLTYFQNEAQLDKSGLPSDRFFAERPEGSVSTLKIQRTQQEDSAVYLCASIMSAGGGYEQYFGPGTRLTVT.

The rearrangement uses TRBV30 and TRBJ1-2; the D gene is possibly TRBD1 (5 bases). CDR3 length: 11 amino acids. The germline V gene has CDR1 GTSNPN and CDR2 SVGIG (reference sequence). Between the trimmed V and J ends, which lost 5 bases and 6 bases, there was a span of 10 bases. CDR3 nucleotide sequence: TGTGCCTGGGGGTCAGGGAATGGCTACACCTTC. It yields the protein CAWGSGNGYTF.

This chain links TRBV7-2 with TRBJ2-2; 10 bases are shared with TRBD2. Germline CDR1 and CDR2: SGHTA and FQGNSA. After removal of 5 bases from V and 3 bases from J, the junction contained 3 bases not matched to a gene. There are 15 residues in the CDR3. The CDR3 nucleotides are TGTGCCAGCAGCGTGCTAGCGGGGGACACCGGGGAGCTGTTTTTT. Protein product: CASSVLAGDTGELFF.

This chain uses TRBV7-2 with TRBJ1-2; D possibly corresponds to TRBD1 (6 bases). V dropped 4 bases and J dropped 8 bases, with 11 bases sitting between them. Germline CDR1 and CDR2: SGHTA and FQGNSA. The CDR3 is 12 amino acids. The CDR3 sequence is CASSSSGVGYTF. DNA for the CDR3: TGTGCCAGCAGCTCGTCAGGGGTAGGCTACACCTTC.

V and J are TRBV12-3 or TRBV12-4 and TRBJ1-1; TRBD1 might be the D (5 bases). Trimming cost V 3 bases and J 5 bases, with 10 bases left between them. This CDR3 is built from 13 residues. CDR3 protein: CASSFPGFTEAFF. In nucleotides, the CDR3 is TGTGCCAGCAGTTTCCCAGGGTTTACTGAAGCTTTCTTT.

On this clone itself: The sample has other DNA sequences that encode this CDR3 too. The J gene is TRBJ1-1, the V gene TRBV7-2; D call uncertain. Germline V CDR1 and CDR2: SGHTA, FQGNSA. The CDR3 has 14 amino acids. Trimming cost V 1 base and J 1 base, with 7 bases left between them. The DNA of the CDR3 is TGTGCCAGCAGCTTAGGTCCCAGGAACACTGAAGCTTTCTTT. Translating gives CASSLGPRNTEAFF.

The chain carries TRBV19 and TRBJ1-2, with D perhaps TRBD1 (5 bases). Germline CDR1 and CDR2: LNHDA and SQIVND (reference sequence). Deletions cut 5 bases from V and 1 base from J, with 8 bases between. This CDR3 comprises 13 residues. The DNA of the CDR3 is TGTGCCAGTAGTCAGGACAATAACTATGGCTACACCTTC. Amino acids: CASSQDNNYGYTF.

The rearrangement joins TRBV6-5 to TRBJ1-2, with D uncertain. The CDR3 is 14 residues long. Deletions cut 2 bases from V and 2 bases from J, with 9 bases between. Germline V lookup: CDR1 MNHEY, CDR2 SVGAGI. The CDR3 DNA follows: TGTGCCAGCAGTTACAGGGAGAAAAACTATGGCTACACCTTC. Its translation is CASSYREKNYGYTF.

This chain uses TRBV4-2 with TRBJ2-5; 7 positions agree with TRBD1. CDR3 size: 14 residues. CDR1 is LGHNA and CDR2 is YNFKEQ in the germline V gene. V was clipped by 3 bases and J by 5 bases; unmatched bases: 6. Here the CDR3 reads CASSQDRFVETQYF. CDR3 in DNA: TGTGCCAGCAGCCAGGACAGGTTCGTGGAGACCCAGTACTTC.

The DNA for the CDR3 is TGCGCCAGCAGCCAAGCAGGAGAACTAGGGGGCTACAATGAGCAGTTCTTC. Encoded protein: CASSQAGELGGYNEQFF. V gene TRBV4-1 combines with J gene TRBJ2-1, with D perhaps TRBD1 (6 bases). Germline V gene lookup returns CDR1 MGHRA and CDR2 YSYEKL. Trimming cost V 1 base and J 3 bases, with 16 bases left between them. The CDR3 has 17 residues.